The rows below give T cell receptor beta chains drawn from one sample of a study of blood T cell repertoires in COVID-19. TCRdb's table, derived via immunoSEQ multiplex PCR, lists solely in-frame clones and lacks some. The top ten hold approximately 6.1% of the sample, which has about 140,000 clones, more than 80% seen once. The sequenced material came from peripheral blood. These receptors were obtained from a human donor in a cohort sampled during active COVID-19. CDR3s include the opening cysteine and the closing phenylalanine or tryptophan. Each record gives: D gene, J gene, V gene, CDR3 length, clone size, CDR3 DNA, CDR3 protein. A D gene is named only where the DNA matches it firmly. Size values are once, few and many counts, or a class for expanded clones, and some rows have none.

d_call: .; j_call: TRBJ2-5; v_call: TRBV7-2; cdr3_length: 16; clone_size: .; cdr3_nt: TGTGCCAGCAGCCCCCGTAGGGGGGGGGCGGGAGAGACCCAGTACTTC; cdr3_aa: CASSPRRGGAGETQYF
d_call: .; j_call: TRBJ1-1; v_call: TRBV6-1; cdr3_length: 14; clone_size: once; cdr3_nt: TGTGCCAGCAGCGAAGGACAGTTTTCCCTTGAAGCTTTCTTT; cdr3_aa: CASSEGQFSLEAFF
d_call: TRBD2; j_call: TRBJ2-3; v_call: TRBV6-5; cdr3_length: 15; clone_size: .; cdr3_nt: TGTGCCAGCAGTTCGTTCCGGGGGGGCCAGAGTACGCAGTATTTT; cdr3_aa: CASSSFRGGQSTQYF
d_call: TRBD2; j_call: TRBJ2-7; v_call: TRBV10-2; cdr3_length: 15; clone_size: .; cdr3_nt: TGCGCCAGCAGCGGAAGCGGGGGGGCTACCTACGAGCAGTACTTC; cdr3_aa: CASSGSGGATYEQYF
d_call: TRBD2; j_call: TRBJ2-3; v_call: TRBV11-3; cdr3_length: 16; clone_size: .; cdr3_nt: TGTGCCAGCAGCTTAAACGGGGGGGCGCGGGCAGATACGCAGTATTTT; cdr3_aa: CASSLNGGARADTQYF
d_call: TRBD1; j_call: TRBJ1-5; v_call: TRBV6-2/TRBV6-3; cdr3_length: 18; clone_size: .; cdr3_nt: TGTGCCAGCAGTTACACGCACAGGGGGCCTGTTGGCCTTGGGCCCCAGCATTTT; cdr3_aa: CASSYTHRGPVGLGPQHF
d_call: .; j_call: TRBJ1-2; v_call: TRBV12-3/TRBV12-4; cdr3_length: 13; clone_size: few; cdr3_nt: TGTGCCAGCAGCTCTGACAGGCTCTATGGCTACACCTTC; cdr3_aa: CASSSDRLYGYTF
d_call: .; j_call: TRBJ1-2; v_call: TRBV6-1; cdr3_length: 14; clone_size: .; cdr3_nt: TGTGCCAGCAGTGAAAATGGGGGCTTGGCTGGCTACACCTTC; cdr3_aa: CASSENGGLAGYTF
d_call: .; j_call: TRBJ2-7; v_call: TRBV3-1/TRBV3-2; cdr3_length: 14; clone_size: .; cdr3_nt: TGTGCCAGCAGCCAAGGGATAGGGGGTTACGAGCAGTACTTC; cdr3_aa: CASSQGIGGYEQYF
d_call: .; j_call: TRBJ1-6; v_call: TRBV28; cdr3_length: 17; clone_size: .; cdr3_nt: TGTGCCAGCAGTTTAGACGTCTGGGGGGGCGCGGATTCACCCCTCCACTTT; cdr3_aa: CASSLDVWGGADSPLHF
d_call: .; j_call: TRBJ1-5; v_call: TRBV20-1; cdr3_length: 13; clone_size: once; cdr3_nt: TGCAGTGCTAGTGGAGGAGGACGTGGGCCCCAGCATTTT; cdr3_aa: CSASGGGRGPQHF
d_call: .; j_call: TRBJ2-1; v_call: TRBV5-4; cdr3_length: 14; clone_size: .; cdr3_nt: TGTGCCAGCAGCTCCAGGGGCTCCTACAATGAGCAGTTCTTC; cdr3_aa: CASSSRGSYNEQFF
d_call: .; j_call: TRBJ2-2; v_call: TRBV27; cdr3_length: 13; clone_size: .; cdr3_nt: TGTGCCAGCAGTTTCGACTTTTCCAGGGAGCTGTTTTTT; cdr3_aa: CASSFDFSRELFF
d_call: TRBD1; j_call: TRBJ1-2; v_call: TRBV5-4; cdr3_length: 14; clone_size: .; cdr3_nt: TGTGCCAGCAGCCGGACAGGGAATTCCTATGGCTACACCTTC; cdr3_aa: CASSRTGNSYGYTF
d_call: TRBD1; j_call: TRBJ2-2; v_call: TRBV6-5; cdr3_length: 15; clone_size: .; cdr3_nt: TGTGCCAGCAGTCAGAACAGGGGGCGATCCGGGGAGCTGTTTTTT; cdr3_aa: CASSQNRGRSGELFF
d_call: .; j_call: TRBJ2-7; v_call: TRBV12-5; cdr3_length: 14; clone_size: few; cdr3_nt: TGTGCTAGTGGTACCGGACAGTTTCCCTACGAGCAGTACTTC; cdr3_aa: CASGTGQFPYEQYF
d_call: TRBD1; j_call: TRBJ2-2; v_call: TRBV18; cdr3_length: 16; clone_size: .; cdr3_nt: TGTGCCAGCTCACTTCTGACAGGGAAAGGGCACGGGGAGCTGTTTTTT; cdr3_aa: CASSLLTGKGHGELFF
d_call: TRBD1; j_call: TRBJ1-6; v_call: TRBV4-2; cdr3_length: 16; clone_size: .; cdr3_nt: TGTGCCAGCAGCCAAGATAAGGACAGGAGGGATTCACCCCTCCACTTT; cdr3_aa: CASSQDKDRRDSPLHF
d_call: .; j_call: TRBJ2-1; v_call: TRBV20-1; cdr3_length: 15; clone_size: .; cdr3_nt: TGCAGTGCTAGTAGGGTCGGACAGACTGACAATGAGCAGTTCTTC; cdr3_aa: CSASRVGQTDNEQFF
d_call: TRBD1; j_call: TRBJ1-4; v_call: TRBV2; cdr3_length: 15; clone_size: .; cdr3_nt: TGTGCCAGCACCCCCAGGGGGCGCCGGGGTGAAAAACTGTTTTTT; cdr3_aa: CASTPRGRRGEKLFF
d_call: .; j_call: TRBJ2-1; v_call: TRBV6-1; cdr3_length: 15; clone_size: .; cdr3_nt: TGTGCCAGCAGTGAGACGACAGTATCCTACAATGAGCAGTTCTTC; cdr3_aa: CASSETTVSYNEQFF
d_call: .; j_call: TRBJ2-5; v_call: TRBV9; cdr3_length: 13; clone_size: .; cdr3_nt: TGTGCCAGCAGCGAGTTCCCAGGGGAGACCCAGTACTTC; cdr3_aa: CASSEFPGETQYF
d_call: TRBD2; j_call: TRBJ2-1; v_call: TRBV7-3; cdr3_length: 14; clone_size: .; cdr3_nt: TGTGCCAGCAGCTTAAGCGGGGGGTTCAATGAGCAGTTCTTC; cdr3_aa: CASSLSGGFNEQFF
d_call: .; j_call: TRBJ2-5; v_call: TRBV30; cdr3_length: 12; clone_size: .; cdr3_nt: TGTGCCTGGAATGGACTCCAAGAGACCCAGTACTTC; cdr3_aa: CAWNGLQETQYF
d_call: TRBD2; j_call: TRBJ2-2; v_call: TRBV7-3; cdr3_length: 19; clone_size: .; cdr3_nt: TGTGCCAGCAGCCCGGGGACTAGCGGGGGGTTATATGAGACCGGGGAGCTGTTTTTT; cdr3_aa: CASSPGTSGGLYETGELFF
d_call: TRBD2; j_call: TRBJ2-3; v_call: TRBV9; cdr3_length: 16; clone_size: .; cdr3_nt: TGTGCCAGCAACAAGAACGGACTAGCGGTCACAGATACGCAGTATTTT; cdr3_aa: CASNKNGLAVTDTQYF